One sample yielded the 20 T cell receptor beta chains listed below, sequenced in a study of shared clonotypes between healthy human individuals. Libraries were prepared by immunoSEQ multiplex PCR; TCRdb keeps only in-frame clonotypes and omits some of them. The sample lists over a million clones; around 97% were seen once. Sequenced material: naive CD4+ T cells sorted from blood. Subset reported: CD45RA+ positively selected. The source of these receptors is a man aged 30 to 39 in good health.

This chain joins TRBV2 and TRBJ2-6; 10 bases agree with TRBD2. The V and J ends lost 7 bases and 1 base, in that order; junction bases with no gene match: 7. In germline, CDR1 is SNHLY, CDR2 FYNNEI. The CDR3 has 17 residues. CDR3 in DNA: TGTGCCAGCAATGCCCCGGGACTAGCGTCTGGGGCCAACGTCCTGACTTTC. It yields the protein CASNAPGLASGANVLTF.

This chain joins TRBV11-2 and TRBJ2-5; 8 bases match TRBD2. CDR3 length equals 14 residues. Per the germline V gene, CDR1 is SGHAT and CDR2 is FQNNGV. V lost 6 bases to trimming and J lost 5 bases; unmatched junction nucleotides: 8. DNA for the CDR3: TGTGCCAGCAGTACCGGGACTAGACGCGAGACCCAGTACTTC. As protein: CASSTGTRRETQYF.

The chain employs TRBV5-1 and TRBJ2-5; maybe TRBD1 (5 bases). Germline-derived CDR1 and CDR2 are SGHRS and YFSETQ. This CDR3 has 15 amino acids. V shed 0 bases and J shed 4 bases, with 13 bases lying between them. The CDR3 DNA follows: TGCGCCAGCAGCTTGGGACAGAGGACGAGAGAGACCCAGTACTTC. This translates into CASSLGQRTRETQYF.

In its sample, this clone was seen once. The V and J genes are TRBV5-1 and TRBJ2-3; the D gene is possibly TRBD2 (5 bases). The CDR3 is made up of 16 amino acids. Germline V gene lookup returns CDR1 SGHRS and CDR2 YFSETQ. The germline V and J ends were trimmed by 2 bases and 0 bases, with 13 bases remaining between them. As DNA, the CDR3 is TGCGCCAGCAGCTTTATAGCGTTAACTAGCACAGATACGCAGTATTTT. It yields the protein CASSFIALTSTDTQYF.

The genes are TRBV6-4 and TRBJ2-2, with D tentatively TRBD2 (6 bases). Trimming pared 3 bases from V and 6 bases from J, leaving 8 bases between. The CDR3 covers 13 residues. CDR1 is MRHNA, CDR2 SNTAGT, per germline. Written as DNA, the CDR3 is TGTGCCAGCAGTGAGGAGGGCGCCGGGGAGCTGTTTTTT. Translating it yields CASSEEGAGELFF.

Worth noting for this clone: This same CDR3 is encoded by further DNA sequences in the sample. The chain recombines TRBV19 with TRBJ2-3, with D maybe TRBD2 (6 bases). The CDR3 runs to 15 residues. V was trimmed by 3 bases and J by 1 base, leaving 11 bases between them. The germline V gene encodes CDR1 LNHDA and CDR2 SQIVND (reference sequence). CDR3 sequence: CASSILGEGTDTQYF. CDR3 sequence (DNA): TGTGCCAGTAGTATTCTAGGGGAGGGCACAGATACGCAGTATTTT. The full variable domain, completed using reference TRBV19 and TRBJ2-3, is DGGITQSPKYLFRKEGQNVTLSCEQNLNHDAMYWYRQDPGQGLRLIYYSQIVNDFQKGDIAEGYSVSREKKESFPLTVTSAQKNPTAFYLCASSILGEGTDTQYFGPGTRLTVL.

The V gene is TRBV4-3, the J gene TRBJ2-1; maybe TRBD1 (6 bases). Trimming cost V 0 bases and J 4 bases, with 19 bases left between them. CDR1 and CDR2 (germline): LGHNA, YSLEER. CDR3 length equals 18 residues. The CDR3 coding sequence is TGCGCCAGCAGCCAAGAGATGTTCAGGACAGCAAAATACAATGAGCAGTTCTTC. Translation: CASSQEMFRTAKYNEQFF.

The chain links TRBV7-9 to TRBJ2-3; 9 bases map to TRBD2. J gave up 5 bases and V 3 bases, and 6 bases lay outside the gene matches. Germline CDR1 is SEHNR and CDR2 is FQNEAQ (reference sequence). This CDR3 has 15 amino acids. The CDR3 nucleotides read TGTGCCAGCAGCTTTAGCGGGAGCCGGGGAGATACGCAGTATTTT. Its translation: CASSFSGSRGDTQYF.

This chain connects TRBV7-8 to TRBJ2-1, with 9 positions matching TRBD1. The CDR3 covers 15 residues. CDR1 SGHVS and CDR2 FQNEAQ come from the germline V gene. With V trimmed by 3 bases and J by 7 bases, 7 bases remained unmatched. CDR3 protein: CASSFSRTGVNEQFF. The CDR3 nucleotides read TGTGCCAGCAGCTTTTCCCGGACAGGGGTGAATGAGCAGTTCTTC.

The chain joins TRBV28 to TRBJ2-6; D is possibly TRBD1 or TRBD2 (5 bases each). V shed 4 bases and J shed 1 base, with 29 bases lying between them. The germline CDR1 and CDR2 sequences are MDHEN and SYDVKM. The CDR3 is 22 amino acids. CDR3 in amino acids: CASSYPMFGTRGGESGANVLTF. The CDR3, as DNA: TGTGCCAGCAGTTATCCAATGTTCGGGACGAGGGGTGGAGAGTCTGGGGCCAACGTCCTGACTTTC.

The chain uses TRBV10-1 and TRBJ2-3; D is ambiguous. Trimming stripped 4 bases from V and 2 bases from J, with 4 bases between. Germline V lookup: CDR1 WNHNN, CDR2 SYGVQD (reference sequence). The CDR3 covers 12 residues. The CDR3 here is CASSAATDTQYF. The DNA of the CDR3 is TGCGCCAGCAGTGCTGCCACAGATACGCAGTATTTT.

The chain uses TRBV18 and TRBJ2-1; 9 bases match TRBD2. Germline trimming cut 4 bases from V and 6 bases from J; bases unmatched to any gene: 4. The length of the CDR3 is 14 residues. From germline, CDR1 is KGHSH and CDR2 LQKENI. Here the CDR3 DNA reads TGTGCCAGCTCACTACATAGCGGGAGCAATGAGCAGTTCTTC. Amino acids: CASSLHSGSNEQFF.

This clone occurred a few times. The DNA of the CDR3 is TGTGCCAGCCGAGGGACAGGGTCGTACGAGCAGTACTTC. Its protein product is CASRGTGSYEQYF. The chain combines TRBV7-2 with TRBJ2-7; 9 nucleotides line up with TRBD1. Germline CDR1 SGHTA, CDR2 FQGNSA. J gave up 4 bases and V 8 bases, and 6 bases lay outside the gene matches. This CDR3 is 13 amino acids long.

Regarding this clone: Other nucleotide sequences in the sample specify the same CDR3. V and J are TRBV18 and TRBJ2-1; the D is unclear. V was shortened by 1 base and J by 0 bases, with 10 bases between the two germline ends. Germline CDR1 and CDR2: KGHSH and LQKENI. The CDR3 has 16 amino acids. In nucleotides, the CDR3 is TGTGCCAGCTCACCACTCGGCGGAAGCTCCTACAATGAGCAGTTCTTC. Protein: CASSPLGGSSYNEQFF.

The J gene is TRBJ2-5, the V gene TRBV18; D might be TRBD2 (5 bases). The germline V gene encodes CDR1 KGHSH and CDR2 LQKENI. The germline V and J ends were trimmed by 6 bases and 4 bases, with 21 bases remaining between them. CDR3 length equals 16 residues. The CDR3 region is CASSSTPRTGGETQYF. The CDR3 DNA sequence: TGTGCCAGCTCTTCAACCCCGAGGACTGGAGGAGAGACCCAGTACTTC.

The chain carries TRBV10-3 and TRBJ1-1; D call uncertain. This CDR3 spans 15 amino acids. V was pared by 3 bases and J by 5 bases, with 16 bases between. The germline V gene has CDR1 ENHRY and CDR2 SYGVKD. As DNA, the CDR3 is TGTGCCATCAGTGATTCCGGCGGTGTCAGGACTGAAGCTTTCTTT. Protein sequence: CAISDSGGVRTEAFF.

The J gene is TRBJ2-3, the V gene TRBV5-8; D is uncertain. CDR1 and CDR2 from the germline V gene are SGHTS and YDEGEE. The CDR3 is 16 amino acids. Trimming took off 4 bases at V and 5 bases at J, with 20 bases between the two ends. This CDR3 is CASSLGGSRFRDTQYF. As DNA, the CDR3 is TGTGCCAGCAGCCTGGGTGGTAGCAGGTTCAGAGATACGCAGTATTTT.

The J gene is TRBJ1-2, the V gene TRBV27; no clear D gene. There are 13 residues in the CDR3. Per the germline V gene, CDR1 is MNHEY and CDR2 is SMNVEV (reference sequence). Between the trimmed V and J ends, which lost 3 bases and 8 bases, there was a span of 13 bases. DNA of the CDR3: TGTGCCAGCAGTTTTTCTGGGCGTGGCGGCTACACCTTC. Residues: CASSFSGRGGYTF.

V and J are TRBV11-3 and TRBJ1-1, with no clear D. The CDR3 sequence is 14 residues long. Trimming took 0 bases from V and 12 from J, leaving 17 bases between them. The V gene's germline CDR1 is SGHNT and CDR2 YENEEA. CDR3 DNA: TGTGCCAGCAGCTTAGATGGCACAGCCGGCGTCCCTTTCTTT. Translating gives CASSLDGTAGVPFF.

The rearrangement links TRBV7-6 to TRBJ2-7, with TRBD1 matching over 7 bases. This CDR3 contains 15 residues. Germline loops: CDR1 SGHVS, CDR2 FNYEAQ. V dropped 0 bases and J dropped 3; count of bases not matched to a gene: 5. The CDR3 reads CASSLAPGQNYEQYF. CDR3 sequence (DNA): TGTGCCAGCAGCTTAGCCCCGGGACAGAACTACGAGCAGTACTTC.